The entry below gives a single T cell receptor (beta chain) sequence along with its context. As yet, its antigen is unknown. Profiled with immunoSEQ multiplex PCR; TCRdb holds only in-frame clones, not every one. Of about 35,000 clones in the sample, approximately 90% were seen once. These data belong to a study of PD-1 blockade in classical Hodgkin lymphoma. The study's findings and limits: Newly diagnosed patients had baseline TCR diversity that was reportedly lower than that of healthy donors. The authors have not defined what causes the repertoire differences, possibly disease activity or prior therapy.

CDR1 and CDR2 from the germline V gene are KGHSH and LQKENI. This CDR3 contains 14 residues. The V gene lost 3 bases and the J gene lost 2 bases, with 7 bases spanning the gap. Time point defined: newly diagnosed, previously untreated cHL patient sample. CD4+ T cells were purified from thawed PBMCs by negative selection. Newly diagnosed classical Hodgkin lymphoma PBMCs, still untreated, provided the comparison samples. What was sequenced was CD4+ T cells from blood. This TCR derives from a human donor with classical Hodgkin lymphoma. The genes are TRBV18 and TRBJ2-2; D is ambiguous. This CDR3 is CASSPLKNTGELFF. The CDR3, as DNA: TGTGCCAGCTCACCGCTCAAAAACACCGGGGAGCTGTTTTTT.